This is a list of T cell receptor beta chains from one sample in a study of cytomegalovirus exposure and HLA in healthy donors. Profiled with immunoSEQ multiplex PCR; TCRdb holds only in-frame clones, not every one. Its listing shows about 110,000 clones. The material sequenced was PBMCs. The origin of the receptors is a man aged 40-55 years in good health and CMV-seropositive. The CDR3 runs from the conserved cysteine through the conserved F or W. D genes are given only for firm matches.

j_gene | len | v_gene | d_gene | CDR3aa | CDR3nt
TRBJ2-1 | 16 | TRBV19 | TRBD2 | CASVPRGLAGEREQFF | TGTGCCAGTGTCCCGAGGGGACTAGCGGGAGAACGGGAGCAGTTCTTC
TRBJ1-5 | 14 | TRBV21-1 | - | CASSKVYRRGPQHF | TGTGCCAGCAGCAAAGTTTACCGCCGGGGGCCCCAGCATTTT
TRBJ2-1 | 19 | TRBV7-2 | TRBD2 | CASSLGSGIAGGILGGQFF | TGTGCCAGCAGCCTTGGTTCGGGGATCGCGGGAGGAATCCTGGGGGGGCAGTTCTTC
TRBJ1-5 | 14 | TRBV15 | TRBD1 | CATSRAGGDQPQHF | TGTGCCACCAGCAGAGCAGGGGGCGATCAGCCCCAGCATTTT
TRBJ2-3 | 13 | TRBV2 | TRBD2 | CASTSGGTDTQYF | TGTGCCAGCACAAGCGGGGGGACAGATACGCAGTATTTT
TRBJ2-3 | 14 | TRBV5-3 | - | CARSFKTSTDTQYF | TGTGCCAGAAGCTTCAAGACTAGCACAGATACGCAGTATTTT
TRBJ2-1 | 14 | TRBV5-4 | - | CASSLGGLVNEQFF | TGTGCCAGCAGCTTGGGAGGGTTGGTGAATGAGCAGTTCTTC
TRBJ2-3 | 16 | TRBV5-6 | TRBD2 | CASSPGLVVVHDTQYF | TGTGCCAGCAGCCCGGGACTAGTTGTTGTCCACGATACGCAGTATTTT
TRBJ1-2 | 15 | TRBV7-9 | - | CASSLGGATNYGYTF | TGTGCCAGCAGCTTAGGGGGAGCTACTAACTATGGCTACACCTTC
TRBJ2-1 | 14 | TRBV28 | - | CASLGQTSYNEQFF | TGTGCCAGCCTTGGACAAACCTCCTACAATGAGCAGTTCTTC
TRBJ2-3 | 13 | TRBV29-1 | TRBD2 | CSVFSGRGDTQYF | TGCAGCGTTTTTAGCGGGAGAGGAGATACGCAGTATTTT
TRBJ1-3 | 13 | TRBV11-2 | - | CATEEGSGNTIYF | TGTGCCACCGAAGAGGGCTCTGGAAACACCATATATTTT
TRBJ2-7 | 16 | TRBV19 | TRBD1 | CASSPQVGTGVYEQYF | TGTGCCAGTAGTCCCCAGGTTGGTACAGGGGTCTACGAGCAGTACTTC
TRBJ2-2 | 16 | TRBV6-5 | TRBD2 | CASSFGLATEAGELFF | TGTGCCAGCAGTTTCGGACTAGCGACGGAAGCCGGGGAGCTGTTTTTT
TRBJ2-1 | 13 | TRBV30 | - | CAWSVSRTGEQFF | TGTGCCTGGAGTGTAAGCCGGACTGGGGAGCAGTTCTTC
TRBJ2-1 | 16 | TRBV5-1 | TRBD2 | CASSQSWTSGYNEQFF | TGCGCCAGCAGCCAATCGTGGACTAGCGGATACAATGAGCAGTTCTTC
TRBJ2-3 | 16 | TRBV10-3 | TRBD2 | CAISADIAGDADTQYF | TGTGCCATCAGCGCAGACATAGCGGGAGACGCGGATACGCAGTATTTT
TRBJ2-1 | 15 | TRBV11-2 | TRBD1 | CASSPTGGAYNEQFF | TGTGCCAGCAGCCCGACAGGGGGCGCCTACAATGAGCAGTTCTTC
TRBJ2-2 | 16 | TRBV4-3 | - | CASSQDRAAFAGELFF | TGCGCCAGCAGCCAAGACAGGGCCGCTTTCGCCGGGGAGCTGTTTTTT
TRBJ2-5 | 14 | TRBV6-6 | - | CASSWGAVKETQYF | TGTGCCAGCAGTTGGGGCGCGGTAAAAGAGACCCAGTACTTC
TRBJ2-7 | 19 | TRBV11-2 | TRBD1 | CASSLGSSLHRDRAYEQYF | TGTGCCAGCAGCTTAGGGTCCTCGTTACACCGGGACAGAGCCTACGAGCAGTACTTC
TRBJ1-1 | 13 | TRBV6-1 | TRBD1 | CASRDRAFTEAFF | TGTGCCAGCAGAGACAGGGCTTTTACTGAAGCTTTCTTT
TRBJ2-1 | 15 | TRBV5-4 | TRBD2 | CASSLVAGPSNEQFF | TGTGCCAGCAGCTTGGTAGCGGGCCCCTCCAATGAGCAGTTCTTC
TRBJ2-3 | 15 | TRBV9 | TRBD2 | CASSVELAGGHTQYF | TGTGCCAGCAGCGTAGAACTAGCGGGAGGCCATACGCAGTATTTT
TRBJ2-1 | 16 | TRBV19 | - | CASTARGGLEYNEQFF | TGTGCCAGTACCGCCCGCGGGGGCCTTGAGTACAATGAGCAGTTCTTC
TRBJ2-3 | 17 | TRBV2 | TRBD2 | CASSPPLTSGSADTQYF | TGTGCCAGCAGTCCACCTTTGACTAGCGGGAGCGCAGATACGCAGTATTTT
TRBJ1-4 | 12 | TRBV27 | - | CASRQGNEKLFF | TGTGCCAGCAGGCAGGGGAATGAAAAACTGTTTTTT
TRBJ2-7 | 15 | TRBV7-2 | - | CASSSLPSLNYEQYF | TGTGCCAGCAGCTCCCTACCTAGCTTAAACTACGAGCAGTACTTC
TRBJ2-1 | 17 | TRBV29-1 | TRBD2 | CSHFGTSGRATYNEQFF | TGCAGCCATTTTGGGACTAGCGGGAGGGCCACTTACAATGAGCAGTTCTTC
TRBJ1-2 | 12 | TRBV5-1 | - | CASSSRESGYTF | TGCGCCAGCAGCTCCAGGGAAAGCGGCTACACCTTC
TRBJ2-7 | 15 | TRBV28 | - | CASSLEEASSYEQYF | TGTGCCAGCAGTTTGGAAGAGGCTAGTTCCTACGAGCAGTACTTC
TRBJ2-5 | 15 | TRBV25-1 | - | CASSRKASGWETQYF | TGTGCCAGCAGTCGAAAGGCTTCGGGATGGGAGACCCAGTACTTC
TRBJ1-5 | 14 | TRBV19 | - | CAATKGYLHQPQHF | TGTGCCGCCACGAAGGGGTACCTCCATCAGCCCCAGCATTTT
TRBJ2-5 | 17 | TRBV9 | TRBD2 | CASSVAMSPSGQETQYF | TGTGCCAGCAGCGTAGCCATGTCCCCTAGCGGTCAAGAGACCCAGTACTTC
TRBJ2-5 | 15 | TRBV21-1 | - | CASSTGGEYLETQYF | TGTGCCAGCAGCACGGGAGGGGAGTATTTAGAGACCCAGTACTTC
TRBJ1-5 | 13 | TRBV19 | - | CASSGDINQPQHF | TGTGCCAGTAGCGGGGACATCAATCAGCCCCAGCATTTT
TRBJ2-3 | 15 | TRBV4-3 | TRBD2 | CASSQASGSWDTQYF | TGCGCCAGCAGCCAAGCTAGCGGGAGCTGGGATACGCAGTATTTT
TRBJ1-4 | 15 | TRBV4-1 | TRBD1 | CASSSTGTGREKLFF | TGCGCCAGCAGCTCCACCGGGACAGGGCGTGAAAAACTGTTTTTT
TRBJ2-3 | 18 | TRBV5-4 | TRBD2 | CASSPGLAGRKPTDTQYF | TGTGCCAGCAGCCCCGGACTAGCGGGACGGAAGCCAACAGATACGCAGTATTTT
TRBJ1-1 | 16 | TRBV28 | TRBD1 | CASSSQLTGLNTEAFF | TGTGCCAGCAGTTCGCAACTGACAGGGTTGAACACTGAAGCTTTCTTT
TRBJ2-2 | 14 | TRBV11-3 | - | CASSAVPAGGELFF | TGTGCCAGCAGTGCCGTTCCCGCGGGCGGGGAGCTGTTTTTT
TRBJ2-3 | 17 | TRBV9 | TRBD2 | CASSPRLAGSSTDTQYF | TGTGCCAGCAGCCCCCGACTAGCGGGATCTAGCACAGATACGCAGTATTTT
TRBJ1-1 | 13 | TRBV10-3 | TRBD1 | CAIRRDRYTEAFF | TGTGCCATCAGGAGGGACAGATACACTGAAGCTTTCTTT
TRBJ2-5 | 16 | TRBV7-6 | - | CASSPLGVAGRETQYF | TGTGCCAGCAGCCCCCTTGGCGTCGCGGGAAGGGAGACCCAGTACTTC
TRBJ2-7 | 17 | TRBV5-1 | TRBD1 | CASSLGPARDSPYEQYF | TGCGCCAGCAGCTTGGGTCCCGCTCGGGACAGTCCCTACGAGCAGTACTTC
TRBJ2-7 | 15 | TRBV5-1 | - | CASSPRGDFVSEQYF | TGCGCCAGCAGCCCCAGGGGGGACTTCGTCAGCGAGCAGTACTTC
TRBJ2-7 | 13 | TRBV5-1 | TRBD2 | CASSRDYSYEQYF | TGCGCCAGCAGCAGGGACTACTCCTACGAGCAGTACTTC
TRBJ1-1 | 13 | TRBV6-1 | - | CASSDRGAYEAFF | TGTGCCAGCAGTGACAGGGGCGCCTATGAAGCTTTCTTT